This passage covers 23 T cell receptor beta chains from one sample sequenced in a study of T cell repertoires in cytomegalovirus infection. One entry per CDR3 protein, called by TCRdb with MiXCR from the reads. The sample has hundreds of thousands of distinct CDR3 sequences; approximately 31% are singletons. What these receptors recognize is not known. The material sequenced was cultured CD8+ T cells from PBMCs, taken from culture after CMV antigen stimulation. Every receptor here comes from a human donor in good health (CMV status not recorded). Some clones in this sample may be carry-over from other donors' samples.

The sample holds a few counts of this clonotype. The V call is TRBV12-3 or TRBV12-4, the J call TRBJ1-3; D remains ambiguous. Trimming shortened V by 7 bases and J by 6 bases, and 4 bases separated the two germline ends. The CDR3 has 10 residues. CDR3 bases: TGTGCCAGCAAGACAAACACCATATATTTT. Translated: CASKTNTIYF.

The rearrangement links TRBV25-1 to TRBJ2-5; perhaps D is TRBD1 or TRBD2 (5 bases each). Trimming took off 1 base at V and 5 bases at J, with 14 bases between the two ends. Looked up from germline, CDR1 is MGHDK and CDR2 is SYGVNS. The CDR3 extends over 15 amino acids. CDR3 region: CASSEWDGWGETQYF. The CDR3 nucleotides are TGTGCCAGCAGTGAATGGGACGGGTGGGGGGAGACCCAGTACTTC.

The chain is built from TRBV3-1 and TRBJ2-7; tentative D call: TRBD1 (6 bases). Trimming took 0 bases from V and 3 from J, leaving 18 bases between them. Germline V gene data show CDR1 as LGHDT and CDR2 as YNNKEL (reference sequence). The CDR3 is 17 amino acids. CDR3 nucleotide sequence: TGTGCCAGCAGCCAAGAGATGAGCAGGGGCCATAGCTACGAGCAGTACTTC. Protein product: CASSQEMSRGHSYEQYF.

Regarding this clonotype: A read error may explain this, as a much larger clone is one base away. The chain recombines TRBV7-9 with TRBJ1-1; perhaps TRBD1 as D (5 bases). CDR1 is SEHNR, CDR2 FQNEAQ, per germline (reference sequence). V was trimmed by 5 bases and J by 6 bases, leaving 16 bases between them. The CDR3 loop spans 14 amino acids. In DNA, the CDR3 is TGTGCCAGCAGCCCCGCAGGGTTTAGGGCTGAAGCTTTCTTT. Translating gives CASSPAGFRAEAFF.

This clonotype has at least ten counts. The CDR3 bases are TGTGCCAGCAGCTTAGTACTAGCGGATAACAATGAGCAGTTCTTC. It encodes CASSLVLADNNEQFF. V and J are TRBV7-2 and TRBJ2-1, with 8 bases matching TRBD2. With 1 base clipped from V and 5 bases from J, the junction kept 4 bases outside the gene matches. The CDR3 is 15 residues long. Germline V lookup: CDR1 SGHTA, CDR2 FQGNSA.

The gene calls are TRBV7-2 and TRBJ2-1; 7 nucleotides align to TRBD1. V lost 3 bases and J lost 2; bases outside the gene matches: 4. The germline gives CDR1 SGHTA, CDR2 FQGNSA. CDR3 length: 15 amino acids. DNA for the CDR3: TGTGCCAGCAGCTTCAGGGGGAGCACCTACAATGAGCAGTTCTTC. Residues: CASSFRGSTYNEQFF.

The CDR3 DNA is TGTGCCAGCAGCTCACCCGACAGCTCCTACGAGCAGTACTTC. Translating it yields CASSSPDSSYEQYF. V usage is TRBV7-9 and J usage is TRBJ2-7; tentative D call: TRBD1 (5 bases). The CDR3 has 14 residues. Trimming removed 4 bases at V and 0 bases at J, with 10 bases between. Germline V gene data show CDR1 as SEHNR and CDR2 as FQNEAQ (reference sequence). Based on the CDR3 plus reference TRBV7-9 and TRBJ2-7, the full variable domain is DTGVSQNPRHKITKRGQNVTFRCDPISEHNRLYWYRQTLGQGPEFLTYFQNEAQLEKSRLLSDRFSAERPKGSFSTLEIQRTEQGDSAMYLCASSSPDSSYEQYFGPGTRLTVT.

Ten or more counts support this clonotype. V and J are TRBV4-1 and TRBJ1-1; possible D gene TRBD1, 6 bases. There are 14 residues in the CDR3. Trimming took 1 base from V and 5 from J, leaving 11 bases between them. Germline V CDR1 and CDR2: MGHRA, YSYEKL. CDR3 residues: CASSQGTGRTEAFF. CDR3 nucleotides: TGCGCCAGCAGCCAAGGTACAGGGAGGACTGAAGCTTTCTTT.

The rearrangement uses TRBV7-4 and TRBJ2-2; the match to TRBD2 covers 7 bases. Unmatched junction bases numbered 8, after V lost 5 bases and J lost 5 bases. The germline V gene has CDR1 SGHVT and CDR2 SQSDAQ. The CDR3 contains 15 residues. This chain's CDR3 is CASSPRGGATGELFF. The CDR3, as DNA: TGTGCCAGCAGCCCTCGCGGGGGAGCGACCGGGGAGCTGTTTTTT.

This clonotype has just a few counts. CDR3 protein: CASRVMDRVTEAFF. The CDR3 DNA reads as TGTGCCAGCAGAGTTATGGACAGGGTCACTGAAGCTTTCTTT. This sequence joins TRBV6-6 and TRBJ1-1, with 8 bases identical to TRBD1. Germline V lookup: CDR1 MNHNY, CDR2 SVGAGI (reference sequence). The CDR3 spans 14 residues. The J segment lost 4 bases and the V segment lost 6 bases, leaving 7 bases of the junction unmatched.

Note on this clonotype: The junction departs from germline at one end; a sequencing error may be responsible. This chain's CDR3 is CVSSPERGPGIFYEQYF. The CDR3 region has the DNA TGTGTCAGCAGCCCGGAGCGGGGACCAGGTATTTTCTACGAGCAGTACTTC. V gene TRBV11-1 combines with J gene TRBJ2-7; 7 positions match TRBD2. This CDR3 is 17 amino acids long. Germline CDR1 reads SGHAT; CDR2 reads FQDESV (reference sequence).

The chain combines TRBV6-1 with TRBJ2-1, with D possibly matching TRBD2 (7 bases). Per the germline V gene, CDR1 is MNHNS and CDR2 is SASEGT. V lost 6 bases and J lost 7, with 16 bases in between. The CDR3 has 14 amino acids. The CDR3 sequence is CASRIKGGGNEQFF. The CDR3 bases are TGTGCCAGCAGAATCAAAGGGGGAGGGAATGAGCAGTTCTTC.

The V and J genes are TRBV7-6 and TRBJ2-7; 7 nucleotides agree with TRBD2. The CDR3 covers 20 residues. Germline CDR1 and CDR2: SGHVS and FNYEAQ. Germline trimming cut 2 bases from V and 2 bases from J; bases unmatched to any gene: 21. CDR3 region: CASSLSISGGERGRTYEQYF. CDR3 coding DNA: TGTGCCAGCAGCTTATCTATCTCCGGCGGGGAGCGGGGCAGGACCTACGAGCAGTACTTC. The full variable domain, completed using reference TRBV7-6 and TRBJ2-7, is GAGVSQSPRYKVTKRGQDVALRCDPISGHVSLYWYRQALGQGPEFLTYFNYEAQQDKSGLPNDRFSAERPEGSISTLTIQRTEQRDSAMYRCASSLSISGGERGRTYEQYFGPGTRLTVT.

The CDR3 nucleotides read TGTACCAGCAGTTTGGGACAGGACCGCTCCTACGAGCAGTACGTC. Encoded protein: CTSSLGQDRSYEQYV. The chain uses TRBV28 and TRBJ2-7, with 8 nucleotides matching TRBD1. This CDR3 contains 15 residues. Germline CDR1 and CDR2: MDHEN and SYDVKM.

This clonotype was observed many times. The V call is TRBV7-6, the J call TRBJ2-7; D is undetermined. CDR1 SGHVS and CDR2 FNYEAQ come from the germline V gene. Trimming took off 1 base at V and 5 bases at J, with 9 bases between the two ends. The CDR3 has 13 residues. CDR3: CASSLVQFDEQYF. CDR3 nucleotide sequence: TGTGCCAGCAGCTTAGTTCAGTTCGACGAGCAGTACTTC.

This clonotype was detected many times. This chain joins TRBV7-9 and TRBJ2-6; maybe TRBD1 (5 bases). The CDR3 sequence is 15 residues long. Germline V gives CDR1 SEHNR, CDR2 FQNEAQ (reference sequence). With 5 bases removed from V and 2 bases from J, the gap between germline ends came to 10 bases. The CDR3 coding sequence is TGTGCCAGCAGCCAGGACAATACTGGGGCCAACGTCCTGACTTTC. Translating gives CASSQDNTGANVLTF.

V and J are TRBV12-3 or TRBV12-4 and TRBJ2-2; 10 positions agree with TRBD2. This CDR3 spans 20 amino acids. The V segment lost 6 bases and the J segment 4 bases; nucleotides outside the gene matches: 20. DNA for the CDR3: TGTGCCAGCAGGCCCACCCGTGGGCTAGCGGGGGCCTCGGGCACCGGGGAGCTGTTTTTT. Amino acid sequence: CASRPTRGLAGASGTGELFF.

This clonotype was seen a few times. This sequence joins TRBV19 and TRBJ1-5, with D possibly TRBD1 on 5 matching bases. This CDR3 is 13 amino acids long. Germline V lookup: CDR1 LNHDA, CDR2 SQIVND (reference sequence). V gave up 7 bases and J gave up 6 bases, with 13 bases separating them. The DNA of the CDR3 is TGTGCCAGTACGGGTGGGGGTAGTCAGCCCCAGCATTTT. As protein: CASTGGGSQPQHF.

Concerning this clonotype: Since a much larger clone is just one base distant, this may be a read error. The chain joins TRBV7-3 to TRBJ2-2, with D perhaps assigned TRBD1 or TRBD2 (5 bases each). The CDR3 is made up of 16 amino acids. CDR1 and CDR2 from the germline V gene are SGHTA and FQGTGA. In nucleotides, the CDR3 is TGTGCCAGCAGCTTTGGGACCGGGGTTAACATCGGGGAGCTGTTTTTT. The encoded protein is CASSFGTGVNIGELFF.

The V gene is TRBV9, the J gene TRBJ2-2, with D tentatively TRBD2 (6 bases). The CDR3 spans 17 residues. CDR1 is SGDLS, CDR2 YYNGEE, per germline. Trimming stripped 4 bases from V and 2 bases from J, with 18 bases between. Here the CDR3 DNA reads TGTGCCAGCAGCCTCATGGGAGGAGCGACAAACACCGGGGAGCTGTTTTTT. Amino acids: CASSLMGGATNTGELFF.

This clonotype showed up just a few times. This chain connects TRBV19 to TRBJ1-2, with TRBD1 matching 7 bases. The germline gives CDR1 LNHDA, CDR2 SQIVND (reference sequence). CDR3 length: 14 amino acids. The ends lost 8 bases at V and 13 bases at J; junction bases unmatched: 19. CDR3 amino acids: CASWDRNLSFPSTF. CDR3 DNA: TGTGCCAGTTGGGACAGAAACCTTTCTTTCCCCTCCACCTTC.

This clonotype turned up a few times. The chain uses TRBV2 and TRBJ2-5, with unresolved D. This CDR3 has 13 amino acids. From germline, CDR1 is SNHLY and CDR2 FYNNEI. The V and J ends lost 7 bases and 2 bases respectively, with 11 bases between them. The CDR3 DNA sequence: TGTGCCAGCAAGTATAGCCCACAAGAGACCCAGTACTTC. Translation: CASKYSPQETQYF.

V gene TRBV7-9 combines with J gene TRBJ1-4; tentative D call: TRBD1 (5 bases). CDR1 is SEHNR, CDR2 FQNEAQ, per germline (reference sequence). This CDR3 spans 15 amino acids. The V and J ends lost 7 bases and 3 bases respectively, with 15 bases between them. The CDR3 DNA reads TGTGCCAGCACCCTCAAGGGGCAGGCTAATGAAAAACTGTTTTTT. It codes for CASTLKGQANEKLFF.